The 27 T cell receptor beta chains below were found in one sample sequenced in a study of shared clonotypes between healthy human individuals. CD45RO-negative CD8 cells positively selected for CCR7 made up the naive population, which excluded terminally differentiated effector memory CD45RA+ cells. Produced via immunoSEQ multiplex PCR; TCRdb's table is partial and in-frame only. The table has about 680,000 clones, just over 90% seen once. Sequenced material: naive CD8+ T cells sorted from blood. These receptors all stem from a man under 40 in good health.

This clone came up once. The rearrangement uses TRBV18 and TRBJ2-3; D remains unclear. The germline V gene encodes CDR1 KGHSH and CDR2 LQKENI. Trimming left V 3 bases short and J 0 bases short, with 19 bases between. This CDR3 has 18 residues. The CDR3 loop reads CASSPPPIEVPSTDTQYF. The CDR3 nucleotides read TGTGCCAGCTCACCTCCCCCCATAGAAGTCCCAAGCACAGATACGCAGTATTTT.

The sample holds a few counts of this clone. This rearrangement joins TRBV15 to TRBJ1-3; D remains ambiguous. V lost 0 bases and J lost 7, with 7 bases in between. Looked up from germline, CDR1 is LNHNV and CDR2 is YYDKDF (reference sequence). This CDR3 contains 13 residues. CDR3 protein: CATSRDSRNTIYF. Here the CDR3 DNA reads TGTGCCACCAGCAGAGATAGTAGGAACACCATATATTTT.

This chain uses TRBV2 with TRBJ2-5; D remains ambiguous. From germline, CDR1 is SNHLY and CDR2 FYNNEI. The CDR3 covers 16 residues. V shed 3 bases and J shed 7 bases, with 21 bases lying between them. CDR3 in DNA: TGTGCCAGCAGTGAGCTCTCGGACGCCCGTTTTGGGACCCAGTACTTC. Protein sequence: CASSELSDARFGTQYF.

The V and J genes are TRBV11-2 and TRBJ2-3; 8 nucleotides line up with TRBD2. Unmatched junction bases numbered 11, after V lost 3 bases and J lost 6 bases. In germline, CDR1 is SGHAT, CDR2 FQNNGV. This CDR3 comprises 16 residues. The CDR3 nucleotides read TGTGCCAGCAGCTTCCCCACCCCTAGCGGGTGGGATACGCAGTATTTT. Translation: CASSFPTPSGWDTQYF.

The V and J genes are TRBV6-4 and TRBJ2-1; 10 bases align to TRBD2. Germline loops: CDR1 MRHNA, CDR2 SNTAGT. The CDR3 sequence is 15 residues long. The V segment lost 5 bases and the J segment 8 bases; nucleotides outside the gene matches: 9. In DNA, the CDR3 is TGTGCCAGCAGTCAACACATGAGCGGGAGGGATGAGCAGTTCTTC. Its protein product is CASSQHMSGRDEQFF.

V and J are TRBV7-9 and TRBJ2-3; TRBD2 matches 13 bases. V dropped 6 bases and J dropped 4; count of bases not matched to a gene: 4. Germline-derived CDR1 and CDR2 are SEHNR and FQNEAQ (reference sequence). The CDR3 is made up of 15 amino acids. The CDR3 bases are TGTGCCAGCAGATCGGGACTAGCGGGACCAGATACGCAGTATTTT. Protein sequence: CASRSGLAGPDTQYF. The variable domain in full, completed from reference TRBV7-9 and TRBJ2-3, reads DTGVSQNPRHKITKRGQNVTFRCDPISEHNRLYWYRQTLGQGPEFLTYFQNEAQLEKSRLLSDRFSAERPKGSFSTLEIQRTEQGDSAMYLCASRSGLAGPDTQYFGPGTRLTVL.

The chain employs TRBV5-1 and TRBJ2-1; D gene unclear. V was pared by 2 bases and J by 4 bases, with 16 bases between. The CDR3 contains 16 residues. CDR1 and CDR2 (germline): SGHRS, YFSETQ. CDR3 nucleotide sequence: TGCGCCAGCAGCTTAGAGAATACGAAAGTTTACAATGAGCAGTTCTTC. Its protein is CASSLENTKVYNEQFF. Full variable domain (outside the CDR3, taken from reference TRBV5-1 and TRBJ2-1): KAGVTQTPRYLIKTRGQQVTLSCSPISGHRSVSWYQQTPGQGLQFLFEYFSETQRNKGNFPGRFSGRQFSNSRSEMNVSTLELGDSALYLCASSLENTKVYNEQFFGPGTRLTVL.

J is TRBJ2-7 and V is TRBV2; no clear D. Germline V gene sequence: CDR1 SNHLY, CDR2 FYNNEI. The V gene lost 6 bases and the J gene lost 2 bases, with 14 bases spanning the gap. The CDR3 loop spans 14 amino acids. The CDR3 coding sequence is TGTGCCAGCAGGGGTCAGATAAATACCTACGAGCAGTACTTC. This gives the protein CASRGQINTYEQYF.

The rearrangement uses TRBV27 and TRBJ2-2; TRBD1 matches 7 bases. The J segment lost 4 bases and the V segment lost 8 bases, leaving 4 bases of the junction unmatched. The CDR3 totals 13 residues. CDR1 and CDR2 from the germline V gene are MNHEY and SMNVEV (reference sequence). CDR3 sequence: CASRQGPTGELFF. The CDR3 region has the DNA TGTGCCAGCCGACAGGGCCCCACCGGGGAGCTGTTTTTT.

The V gene is TRBV9, the J gene TRBJ2-3; D call uncertain. V was cut by 0 bases and J by 2 bases, with 7 bases left in between. This CDR3 region has 14 residues. Germline CDR1 is SGDLS and CDR2 is YYNGEE. The CDR3 DNA reads TGTGCCAGCAGCGTAGAGGCCGTCACAGATACGCAGTATTTT. Amino acids: CASSVEAVTDTQYF. The full variable domain, with the rest looked up from reference TRBV9 and TRBJ2-3, is DSGVTQTPKHLITATGQRVTLRCSPRSGDLSVYWYQQSLDQGLQFLIQYYNGEERAKGNILERFSAQQFPDLHSELNLSSLELGDSALYFCASSVEAVTDTQYFGPGTRLTVL.

The gene calls are TRBV29-1 and TRBJ2-7; D may be TRBD1 (6 bases). Germline V gene data show CDR1 as SQVTM and CDR2 as ANQGSEA. The CDR3 extends over 14 amino acids. Trimming stripped 3 bases from V and 2 bases from J, with 14 bases between. CDR3 region: CSVESPGQTYEQYF. DNA for the CDR3: TGCAGCGTTGAGTCCCCCGGACAGACCTACGAGCAGTACTTC.

The rearrangement joins TRBV9 to TRBJ2-1; tentative D call: TRBD2 (6 bases). This CDR3 region has 17 residues. The V and J ends lost 4 bases and 2 bases respectively, with 19 bases between them. CDR1 and CDR2 (germline): SGDLS, YYNGEE. The CDR3 nucleotides are TGTGCCAGCAGCCCCCCCCCGGGGGAAGGGGCCTACAATGAGCAGTTCTTC. Protein product: CASSPPPGEGAYNEQFF.

This clone has just one count. This rearrangement joins TRBV19 to TRBJ1-1, with D unresolved. The ends were cut back, 7 bases at V and 0 bases at J, with 3 bases in the middle. CDR1 and CDR2 (germline): LNHDA, SQIVND (reference sequence). The CDR3 runs to 11 residues. CDR3 bases: TGTGCCAGTACGGTGAACACTGAAGCTTTCTTT. Its translation is CASTVNTEAFF. Combining the CDR3 with reference TRBV19 and TRBJ1-1 gives the whole variable domain DGGITQSPKYLFRKEGQNVTLSCEQNLNHDAMYWYRQDPGQGLRLIYYSQIVNDFQKGDIAEGYSVSREKKESFPLTVTSAQKNPTAFYLCASTVNTEAFFGQGTRLTVV.

The rearrangement uses TRBV4-1 and TRBJ2-7; 9 bases map to TRBD1. From germline, CDR1 is MGHRA and CDR2 YSYEKL. V lost 0 bases, J lost 3 bases, and 6 bases stayed unmatched. The CDR3 has 16 amino acids. The CDR3, as DNA: TGCGCCAGCAGCCAAGAGAGAGGGACAGGGTTCTACGAGCAGTACTTC. Amino acids: CASSQERGTGFYEQYF.

The rearrangement joins TRBV27 to TRBJ1-1; D gene uncertain. CDR1 and CDR2 (germline): MNHEY, SMNVEV (reference sequence). V lost 0 bases to trimming and J lost 1 base, with 12 bases between them. This CDR3 is 16 amino acids long. CDR3 protein: CASSLSIGYSNTEAFF. The CDR3 DNA is TGTGCCAGCAGTTTATCGATTGGGTATTCGAACACTGAAGCTTTCTTT.

V and J are TRBV5-1 and TRBJ1-2, with 7 bases aligning to TRBD1. CDR1 SGHRS and CDR2 YFSETQ come from the germline V gene. Losses at the gene ends were 4 bases for V and 4 bases for J; bases not matched to a gene: 7. The CDR3 has 14 residues. The CDR3 region is CASSPGQDAYGYTF. The CDR3 bases are TGCGCCAGCAGCCCCGGACAGGACGCCTATGGCTACACCTTC.

V is TRBV27 and J is TRBJ2-5; no firm D call. This CDR3 comprises 13 residues. V was pared by 2 bases and J by 2 bases, with 6 bases between. Germline assignment: CDR1 MNHEY and CDR2 SMNVEV (reference sequence). The DNA for the CDR3 is TGTGCCAGCAGTTTAAGGATACAAGAGACCCAGTACTTC. Protein sequence: CASSLRIQETQYF.

The genes are TRBV5-1 and TRBJ1-2; D might be TRBD1 (6 bases). Germline assignment: CDR1 SGHRS and CDR2 YFSETQ. The CDR3 is 15 amino acids. Trimming pared 1 base from V and 0 bases from J, leaving 10 bases between. This CDR3 is CASSLPQGANYGYTF. The DNA for the CDR3 is TGCGCCAGCAGCTTGCCACAGGGAGCTAACTATGGCTACACCTTC.

The gene calls are TRBV11-2 and TRBJ2-7; the match to TRBD2 covers 9 bases. The germline V gene has CDR1 SGHAT and CDR2 FQNNGV. Trimming at V came to 4 bases and at J to 6 bases, leaving 7 bases not matched to a gene. This CDR3 has 14 residues. The CDR3 region has the DNA TGTGCCAGCAGCTCCAGCGGGGGGAGTGTCGAGCAGTACTTC. This codes for CASSSSGGSVEQYF.

With respect to this clone: Within the sample, other DNA sequences also encode this same CDR3. The rearrangement links TRBV27 to TRBJ2-7; no clear D. Germline assignment: CDR1 MNHEY and CDR2 SMNVEV (reference sequence). The CDR3 runs 13 residues. Trimming pared 6 bases from V and 0 bases from J, leaving 9 bases between. The chain's CDR3 is CASSIGPSYEQYF. The CDR3 DNA reads as TGTGCCAGCAGCATCGGACCCTCCTACGAGCAGTACTTC.

This sequence joins TRBV14 and TRBJ2-7; TRBD2 might be the D (5 bases). CDR1 is SGHDN and CDR2 is FVKESK in the germline V gene. Between the trimmed V and J ends, which lost 5 bases and 1 base, there was a span of 15 bases. The CDR3 consists of 15 residues. In DNA, the CDR3 is TGTGCCAGCAGCTATTCGGCGGGCTTGTCCTACGAGCAGTACTTC. This codes for CASSYSAGLSYEQYF.

J is TRBJ2-7 and V is TRBV7-9; TRBD2 might be the D (5 bases). V was pared by 3 bases and J by 0 bases, with 9 bases between. CDR1 and CDR2 from the germline V gene are SEHNR and FQNEAQ (reference sequence). The CDR3 covers 14 residues. For the CDR3, the DNA is TGTGCCAGCAGCTTGGACCGGGACTCCTACGAGCAGTACTTC. Its protein is CASSLDRDSYEQYF. The full variable domain, completed using reference TRBV7-9 and TRBJ2-7, is DTGVSQNPRHKITKRGQNVTFRCDPISEHNRLYWYRQTLGQGPEFLTYFQNEAQLEKSRLLSDRFSAERPKGSFSTLEIQRTEQGDSAMYLCASSLDRDSYEQYFGPGTRLTVT.

V and J are TRBV11-2 and TRBJ2-7; the match to TRBD2 covers 8 bases. With 1 base clipped from V and 2 bases from J, the junction kept 1 base outside the gene matches. This CDR3 has 14 residues. Per germline, CDR1 SGHAT and CDR2 FQNNGV. The CDR3 DNA follows: TGTGCCAGCAGCTTAGCGGGAGGGCCCTACGAGCAGTACTTC. Translating it yields CASSLAGGPYEQYF.

The sample holds one count of this clone. In DNA form, the CDR3 reads TGTGCCAGCCAGGGGCTTGGATACGAGCAGTACTTC. The encoded protein is CASQGLGYEQYF. The rearrangement joins TRBV27 to TRBJ2-7; a possible D gene is TRBD1 (6 bases). Germline CDR1 MNHEY, CDR2 SMNVEV (reference sequence). With 8 bases removed from V and 4 bases from J, the gap between germline ends came to 12 bases. The CDR3 runs 12 residues.

The chain employs TRBV11-2 and TRBJ2-2; D remains ambiguous. V was cut by 5 bases and J by 5 bases, with 9 bases left in between. The germline CDR1 and CDR2 sequences are SGHAT and FQNNGV. The CDR3 is 13 amino acids. The CDR3 loop reads CASSPLTTGELFF. CDR3 nucleotide sequence: TGTGCCAGCAGCCCTCTTACAACCGGGGAGCTGTTTTTT.

The count of this clone is one. This sequence joins TRBV2 and TRBJ2-7, with TRBD1 matching 10 bases. This CDR3 region has 16 residues. CDR1 and CDR2 (germline): SNHLY, FYNNEI. V trimming: 3 bases; J trimming: 5 bases; junction bases outside the gene matches: 10. The CDR3 DNA reads TGTGCCAGCAGTGATGGGTTTGGGACAGGGGCGGACGAGCAGTACTTC. The encoded protein is CASSDGFGTGADEQYF.

The chain is built from TRBV2 and TRBJ2-1; 7 bases align to TRBD2. The CDR3 length is 14 residues. The ends lost 6 bases at V and 5 bases at J; junction bases unmatched: 7. CDR1 SNHLY and CDR2 FYNNEI come from the germline V gene. The CDR3 DNA is TGTGCCAGCAGCCAATGGGACTACAACAATGAGCAGTTCTTC. It encodes CASSQWDYNNEQFF.